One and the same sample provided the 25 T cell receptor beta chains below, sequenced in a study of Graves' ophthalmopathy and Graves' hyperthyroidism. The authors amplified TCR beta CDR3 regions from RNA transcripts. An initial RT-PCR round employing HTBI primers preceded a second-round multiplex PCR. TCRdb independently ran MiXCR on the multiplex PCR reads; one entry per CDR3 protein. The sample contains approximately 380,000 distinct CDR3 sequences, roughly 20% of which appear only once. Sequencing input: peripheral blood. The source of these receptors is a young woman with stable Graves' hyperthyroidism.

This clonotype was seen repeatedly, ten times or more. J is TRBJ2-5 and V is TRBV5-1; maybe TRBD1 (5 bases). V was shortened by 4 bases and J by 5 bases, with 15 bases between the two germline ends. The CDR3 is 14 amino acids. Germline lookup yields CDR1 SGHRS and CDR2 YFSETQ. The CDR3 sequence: CASSVQDLGETQYF. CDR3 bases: TGCGCCAGCAGCGTACAGGACCTGGGGGAGACCCAGTACTTC.

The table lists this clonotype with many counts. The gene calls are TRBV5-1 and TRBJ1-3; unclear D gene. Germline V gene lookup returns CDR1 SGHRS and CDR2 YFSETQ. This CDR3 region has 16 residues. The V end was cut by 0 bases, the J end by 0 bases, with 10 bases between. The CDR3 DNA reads TGCGCCAGCAGCTTGGGGGAGAACAACTCTGGAAACACCATATATTTT. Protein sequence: CASSLGENNSGNTIYF.

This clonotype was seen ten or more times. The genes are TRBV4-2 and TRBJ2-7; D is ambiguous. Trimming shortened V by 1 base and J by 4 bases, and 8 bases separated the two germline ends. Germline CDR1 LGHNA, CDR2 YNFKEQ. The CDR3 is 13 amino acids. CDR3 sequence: CASSQAKGYEQYF. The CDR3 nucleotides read TGTGCCAGCAGCCAAGCGAAAGGTTACGAGCAGTACTTC.

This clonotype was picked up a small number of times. CDR3 nucleotides: TGTGCCAGCAGCCAGGCGGACGGAAACATTCAGTACTTC. Translating gives CASSQADGNIQYF. The chain joins TRBV3-1 to TRBJ2-4; no firm D call. The germline V gene has CDR1 LGHDT and CDR2 YNNKEL (reference sequence). The V end was cut by 3 bases, the J end by 6 bases, with 9 bases between. CDR3 size: 13 residues.

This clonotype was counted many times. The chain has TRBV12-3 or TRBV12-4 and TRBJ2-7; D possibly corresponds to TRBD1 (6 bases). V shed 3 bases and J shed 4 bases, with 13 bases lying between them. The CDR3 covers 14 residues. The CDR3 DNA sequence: TGTGCCAGCAGTTTGAAACAGGGATGGTACGAGCAGTACTTC. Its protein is CASSLKQGWYEQYF.

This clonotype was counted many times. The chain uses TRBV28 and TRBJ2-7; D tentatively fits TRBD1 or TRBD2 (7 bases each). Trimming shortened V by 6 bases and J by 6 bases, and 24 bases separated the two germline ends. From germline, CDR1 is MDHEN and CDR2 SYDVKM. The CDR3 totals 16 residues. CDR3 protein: CASSPRGRAISREQYF. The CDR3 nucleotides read TGTGCCAGCAGCCCCAGGGGGAGGGCCATCAGTCGCGAGCAGTACTTC.

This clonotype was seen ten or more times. The CDR3 DNA sequence: TGCAGCGTTGCTACTAGCGGGGTTGTAGAGACCCAGTACTTC. The encoded protein is CSVATSGVVETQYF. V and J are TRBV29-1 and TRBJ2-5; the match to TRBD2 covers 10 bases. This CDR3 comprises 14 residues. Germline CDR1 SQVTM, CDR2 ANQGSEA. J gave up 4 bases and V 4 bases, and 6 bases lay outside the gene matches.

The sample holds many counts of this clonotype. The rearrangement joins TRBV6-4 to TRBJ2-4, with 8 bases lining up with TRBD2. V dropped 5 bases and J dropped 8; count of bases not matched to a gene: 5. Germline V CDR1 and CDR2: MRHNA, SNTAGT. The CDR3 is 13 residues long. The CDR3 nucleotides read TGTGCCAGCAGTATGACTAGCGAGGACATTCAGTACTTC. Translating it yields CASSMTSEDIQYF.

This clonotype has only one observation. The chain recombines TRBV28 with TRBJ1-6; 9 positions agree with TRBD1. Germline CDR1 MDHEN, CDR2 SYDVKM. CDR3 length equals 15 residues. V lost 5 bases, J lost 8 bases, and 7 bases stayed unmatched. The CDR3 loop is CASSQVTGGDSPLHF. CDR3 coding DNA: TGTGCCAGCAGTCAAGTTACAGGGGGCGATTCACCCCTCCACTTT.

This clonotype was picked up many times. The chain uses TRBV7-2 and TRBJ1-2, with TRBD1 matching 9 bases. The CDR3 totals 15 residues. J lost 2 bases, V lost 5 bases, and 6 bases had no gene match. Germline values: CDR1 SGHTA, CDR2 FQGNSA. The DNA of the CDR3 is TGTGCCAGCAGCACCTACAGGGGGCCGAACTATGGCTACACCTTC. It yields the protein CASSTYRGPNYGYTF.

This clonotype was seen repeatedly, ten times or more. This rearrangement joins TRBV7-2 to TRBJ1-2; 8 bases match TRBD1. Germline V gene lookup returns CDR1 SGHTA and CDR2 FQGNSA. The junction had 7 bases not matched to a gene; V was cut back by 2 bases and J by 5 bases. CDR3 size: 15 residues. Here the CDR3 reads CASSLMAGGRYGYTF. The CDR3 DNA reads TGTGCCAGCAGCTTAATGGCAGGGGGCCGGTATGGCTACACCTTC.

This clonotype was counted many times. CDR3 loop: CASSQVTGWGTEAFF. CDR3 nucleotide sequence: TGCGCCAGCAGCCAAGTGACGGGGTGGGGGACTGAAGCTTTCTTT. The rearrangement links TRBV4-1 to TRBJ1-1, with D possibly matching TRBD1 (5 bases). Germline V gene data show CDR1 as MGHRA and CDR2 as YSYEKL. The V gene lost 1 base and the J gene lost 5 bases, with 14 bases spanning the gap. CDR3 size: 15 residues.

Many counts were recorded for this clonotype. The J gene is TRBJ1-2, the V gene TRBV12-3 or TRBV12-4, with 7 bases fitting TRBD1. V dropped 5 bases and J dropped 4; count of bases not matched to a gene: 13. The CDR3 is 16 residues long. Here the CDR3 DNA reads TGTGCCAGCAGTCCCCGCGACAGGGCCGTACTCTATGGCTACACCTTC. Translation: CASSPRDRAVLYGYTF.

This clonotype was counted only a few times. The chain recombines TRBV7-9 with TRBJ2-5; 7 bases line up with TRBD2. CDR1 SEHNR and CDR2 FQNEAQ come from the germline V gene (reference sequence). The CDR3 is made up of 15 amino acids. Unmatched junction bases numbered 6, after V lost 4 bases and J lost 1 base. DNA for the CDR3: TGTGCCAGCAGCTGGAGACTAGCCCTCCAAGAGACCCAGTACTTC. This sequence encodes CASSWRLALQETQYF. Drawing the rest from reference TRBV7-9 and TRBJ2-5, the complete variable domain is DTGVSQNPRHKITKRGQNVTFRCDPISEHNRLYWYRQTLGQGPEFLTYFQNEAQLEKSRLLSDRFSAERPKGSFSTLEIQRTEQGDSAMYLCASSWRLALQETQYFGPGTRLLVL.

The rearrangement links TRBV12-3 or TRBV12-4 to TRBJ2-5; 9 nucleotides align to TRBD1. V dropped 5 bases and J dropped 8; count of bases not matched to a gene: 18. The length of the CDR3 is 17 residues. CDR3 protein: CASSPEGGTGLKRTQYF. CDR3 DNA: TGTGCCAGCAGTCCAGAAGGAGGGACAGGGTTAAAGAGAACCCAGTACTTC.

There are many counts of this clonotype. The CDR3 loop is CASSLGGVTYYEQYF. The CDR3 bases are TGTGCCAGCAGCTTAGGCGGAGTCACCTACTACGAGCAGTACTTC. The chain recombines TRBV7-9 with TRBJ2-7; D unresolved. V gave up 1 base and J gave up 3 bases, with 13 bases separating them. The CDR3 has 15 residues. Germline lookup yields CDR1 SEHNR and CDR2 FQNEAQ (reference sequence).

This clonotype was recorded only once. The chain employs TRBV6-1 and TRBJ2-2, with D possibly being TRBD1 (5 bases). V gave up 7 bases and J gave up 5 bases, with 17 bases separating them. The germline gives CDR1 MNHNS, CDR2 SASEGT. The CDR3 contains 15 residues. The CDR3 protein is CASTRQNHGTGELFF. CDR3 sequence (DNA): TGTGCCAGCACAAGACAGAACCATGGGACCGGGGAGCTGTTTTTT.

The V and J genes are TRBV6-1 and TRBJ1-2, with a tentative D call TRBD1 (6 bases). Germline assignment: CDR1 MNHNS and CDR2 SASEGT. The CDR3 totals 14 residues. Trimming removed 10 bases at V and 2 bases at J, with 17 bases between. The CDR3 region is CATVDGRGNYGYTF. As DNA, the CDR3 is TGTGCCACCGTTGATGGGAGGGGGAACTATGGCTACACCTTC.

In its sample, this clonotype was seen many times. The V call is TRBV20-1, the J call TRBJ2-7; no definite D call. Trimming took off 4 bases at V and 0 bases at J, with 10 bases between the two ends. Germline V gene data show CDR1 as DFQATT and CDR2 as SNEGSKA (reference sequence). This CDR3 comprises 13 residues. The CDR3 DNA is TGCAGTGCTACAAACAAATACTCCTACGAGCAGTACTTC. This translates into CSATNKYSYEQYF.

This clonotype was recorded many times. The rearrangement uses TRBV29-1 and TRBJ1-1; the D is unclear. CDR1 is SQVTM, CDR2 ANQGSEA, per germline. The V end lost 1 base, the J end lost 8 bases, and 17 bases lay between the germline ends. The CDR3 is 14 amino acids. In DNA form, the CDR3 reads TGCAGCGTTGAAGTTGGACCGGTGGGAGGGGAAGCTTTCTTT. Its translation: CSVEVGPVGGEAFF.

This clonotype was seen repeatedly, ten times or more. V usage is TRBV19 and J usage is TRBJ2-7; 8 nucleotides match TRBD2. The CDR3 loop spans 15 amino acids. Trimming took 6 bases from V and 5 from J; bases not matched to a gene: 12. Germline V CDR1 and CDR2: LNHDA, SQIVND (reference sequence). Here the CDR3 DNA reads TGTGCCAGTAGACCATATGGAGCGGGAGACCACGAGCAGTACTTC. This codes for CASRPYGAGDHEQYF.

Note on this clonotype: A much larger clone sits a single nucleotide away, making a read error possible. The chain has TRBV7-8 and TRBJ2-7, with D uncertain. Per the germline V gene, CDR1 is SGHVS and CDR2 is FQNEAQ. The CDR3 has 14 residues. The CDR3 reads CASSNTFPSYEHYF. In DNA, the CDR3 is TGTGCCAGCAGCAATACCTTCCCTTCCTACGAGCACTACTTC.

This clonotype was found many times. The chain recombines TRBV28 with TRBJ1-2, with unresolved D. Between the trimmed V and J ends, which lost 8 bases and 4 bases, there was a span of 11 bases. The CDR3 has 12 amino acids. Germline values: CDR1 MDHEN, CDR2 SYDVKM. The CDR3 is CASGREGYGYTF. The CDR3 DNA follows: TGTGCCAGCGGCCGAGAAGGCTATGGCTACACCTTC.

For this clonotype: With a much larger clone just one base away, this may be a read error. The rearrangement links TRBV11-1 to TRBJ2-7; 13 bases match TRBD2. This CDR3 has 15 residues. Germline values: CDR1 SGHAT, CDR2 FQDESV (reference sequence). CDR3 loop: CACSSGLAGVYEQYF. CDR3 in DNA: TGTGCCTGCAGCTCAGGACTAGCGGGAGTCTACGAGCAGTACTTC.

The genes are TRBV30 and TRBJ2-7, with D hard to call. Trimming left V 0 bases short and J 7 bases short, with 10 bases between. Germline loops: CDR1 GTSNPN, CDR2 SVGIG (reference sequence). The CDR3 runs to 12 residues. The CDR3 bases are TGTGCCTGGAGTGTAAACAGTTTAGAGCAGTACTTC. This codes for CAWSVNSLEQYF.